Each of the 10 T cell receptor beta chains below was sequenced from the same sample in a study of CD4 T cells in relation to SARS-CoV-2 and coronaviruses (dated by TCRdb to about 2021). No cognate antigen is known for these TCRs. Preparation of the library involved the immunoSEQ multiplex PCR assay. As stored in TCRdb, this immuneACCESS dataset retains in-frame rearrangements with V and J assigned. A fraction of the clones does not appear; measured against another copy, unresolved V genes explain less than half of the discrepancy, and the remainder lacks a known reason. The sample data list about 18,000 clones, and 60% to 80% of these were observed just once. The ten biggest clones cover over 25% of the sample. CD4+ T cells from unexposed donors were collected before the COVID-19 pandemic (2011-2018). Following 10 days of culture, the EasySep CD4+ T cell isolation kit was used to isolate CD4+ T cells.

Sequencing was carried out using CD4+ T cells from PBMCs, cultured in vitro. All receptors come from a human donor in good health.

This rearrangement joins TRBV5-1 to TRBJ1-5; unclear D gene. This CDR3 spans 13 amino acids. Per germline, CDR1 SGHRS and CDR2 YFSETQ. V was cut by 5 bases and J by 0 bases, with 6 bases left in between. This CDR3 is CASRPDSNQPQHF. CDR3 nucleotides: TGCGCCAGCAGACCAGATAGCAATCAGCCCCAGCATTTT.

The genes are TRBV27 and TRBJ2-1; 11 positions agree with TRBD1. Germline-derived CDR1 and CDR2 are MNHEY and SMNVEV (reference sequence). The CDR3 is 16 residues long. The V gene end was trimmed by 5 bases and the J gene end by 6 bases; junction bases not matched to a gene: 9. CDR3 protein: CASSPPGTGGFNEQFF. The CDR3 DNA follows: TGTGCCAGCAGTCCTCCCGGGACAGGGGGATTCAATGAGCAGTTCTTC.

V and J are TRBV19 and TRBJ1-5; TRBD1 might be the D (5 bases). Trimming shortened V by 1 base and J by 5 bases, and 12 bases separated the two germline ends. This CDR3 has 15 amino acids. Germline loops: CDR1 LNHDA, CDR2 SQIVND (reference sequence). DNA of the CDR3: TGTGCCAGTAGTATAGCCGACAGAAAGTATCAGCCCCAGCATTTT. This translates into CASSIADRKYQPQHF.

The V gene is TRBV28, the J gene TRBJ2-1; the match to TRBD2 covers 10 bases. The germline V gene has CDR1 MDHEN and CDR2 SYDVKM. The CDR3 loop spans 15 amino acids. The V segment lost 3 bases and the J segment 4 bases; nucleotides outside the gene matches: 3. The CDR3 bases are TGTGCCAGCAGTTTCCTAGCGGGAGAATACAATGAGCAGTTCTTC. Translation gives CASSFLAGEYNEQFF.

This clone was counted between two and nine times. The gene calls are TRBV14 and TRBJ2-7, with a possible D match to TRBD2 (6 bases). The ends were cut back, 3 bases at V and 7 bases at J, with 19 bases in the middle. The CDR3 sequence is 15 residues long. CDR1 and CDR2 (germline): SGHDN, FVKESK. The CDR3 region is CASSQILAGSTEQYF. The CDR3 region has the DNA TGTGCCAGCAGCCAGATACTAGCCGGATCTACAGAGCAGTACTTC.

The CDR3 loop is CASTPGRETDTQYF. CDR3 nucleotides: TGTGCCAGCACCCCTGGACGGGAGACAGATACGCAGTATTTT. The chain employs TRBV3-1 (or the pseudogene TRBV3-2) and TRBJ2-3; D possibly corresponds to TRBD2 (6 bases). V lost 7 bases to trimming and J lost 3 bases, with 14 bases between them. Germline V CDR1 and CDR2: LGHDT, YNNKEL (reference sequence). The CDR3 totals 14 residues.

V is TRBV7-3 and J is TRBJ1-1; D possibly corresponds to TRBD1 (5 bases). The CDR3 contains 13 residues. CDR1 and CDR2 (germline): SGHTA, FQGTGA. V was pared by 1 base and J by 5 bases, with 8 bases between. The CDR3 protein is CASSLMGGTEAFF. Here the CDR3 DNA reads TGTGCCAGCAGCTTAATGGGGGGTACTGAAGCTTTCTTT.

V and J are TRBV14 and TRBJ1-5; TRBD1 matches 12 bases. CDR1 SGHDN and CDR2 FVKESK come from the germline V gene. The CDR3 consists of 15 residues. Germline trimming cut 9 bases from V and 1 base from J; bases unmatched to any gene: 4. The CDR3 here is CARRDRGLSNQPQHF. The CDR3, as DNA: TGTGCCAGACGGGACAGGGGGCTCAGCAATCAGCCCCAGCATTTT.

A single count supports this clone. V usage is TRBV27 and J usage is TRBJ2-5, with TRBD1 matching over 8 bases. V was clipped by 9 bases and J by 4 bases; unmatched bases: 13. CDR3 length: 15 amino acids. Germline V gene data show CDR1 as MNHEY and CDR2 as SMNVEV (reference sequence). The CDR3 reads CASSGTGDARETQYF. CDR3 nucleotides: TGTGCCAGTTCCGGGACAGGAGATGCCCGAGAGACCCAGTACTTC.

This clone was observed a single time. The chain carries TRBV2 and TRBJ2-1; tentative D call: TRBD2 (6 bases). The germline V and J ends were trimmed by 3 bases and 10 bases, with 13 bases remaining between them. The CDR3 has 13 amino acids. Germline V gene lookup returns CDR1 SNHLY and CDR2 FYNNEI. The chain's CDR3 is CASSEERAREQFF. Here the CDR3 DNA reads TGTGCCAGCAGTGAGGAGCGGGCCCGAGAGCAGTTCTTC.